Presented here are 12 T cell receptor beta chains from one specimen sequenced in a study of OX40 agonist ivuxolimab in advanced cancers. The repertoire was sequenced with immunoSEQ multiplex PCR; TCRdb's copy has only in-frame clones and lacks some. The sample lists some 33,000 clones; about 81% were seen once. The specimen comprised CD4+ or CD8+ T cells sorted from blood, sampled in a trial of the OX40 agonist ivuxolimab. These receptors came from an adult with an advanced solid tumor such as melanoma, head and neck, liver or kidney cancer.

The V gene is TRBV2, the J gene TRBJ1-6; 11 nucleotides match TRBD1. J lost 8 bases, V lost 5 bases, and 5 bases had no gene match. The length of the CDR3 is 15 residues. The germline V gene has CDR1 SNHLY and CDR2 FYNNEI. CDR3 sequence reads: CASSSSGQGDSPLHF. The CDR3 coding sequence is TGTGCCAGCAGTTCCTCGGGACAGGGGGATTCACCCCTCCACTTT.

As DNA, the CDR3 is TGTGCCAGCAGCCCTAGGACAGGGAACGATGAGCAGTTCTTC. The encoded protein is CASSPRTGNDEQFF. The chain employs TRBV2 and TRBJ2-1; 8 bases align to TRBD1. Looked up from germline, CDR1 is SNHLY and CDR2 is FYNNEI. The CDR3 sequence is 14 residues long. Trimming removed 6 bases from V and 8 bases from J; junction bases left unmatched: 9.

The rearrangement joins TRBV5-1 to TRBJ2-3, with D possibly matching TRBD2 (6 bases). Per the germline V gene, CDR1 is SGHRS and CDR2 is YFSETQ. The CDR3 runs 15 residues. Trimming pared 3 bases from V and 3 bases from J, leaving 14 bases between. For the CDR3, the DNA is TGCGCCAGCAGCTCCCAAGTGGGGGGAACAGATACGCAGTATTTT. Its translation is CASSSQVGGTDTQYF.

CDR3 amino acids: CASSLTGGITDTQYF. CDR3 nucleotides: TGTGCCAGCAGTTTAACGGGGGGTATCACAGATACGCAGTATTTT. The gene calls are TRBV27 and TRBJ2-3, with 7 bases identical to TRBD2. CDR1 and CDR2 from the germline V gene are MNHEY and SMNVEV (reference sequence). The V segment lost 2 bases and the J segment 2 bases; nucleotides outside the gene matches: 4. This CDR3 spans 15 amino acids.

V gene TRBV28 combines with J gene TRBJ1-2; D call uncertain. The V gene's germline CDR1 is MDHEN and CDR2 SYDVKM. V lost 6 bases and J lost 8, with 16 bases in between. The CDR3 consists of 13 residues. Here the CDR3 DNA reads TGTGCCAGCAGCCCTGCCCGCAGGTACGGCTACACCTTC. Encoded protein: CASSPARRYGYTF.

The V call is TRBV2, the J call TRBJ1-6, with D tentatively TRBD1 (5 bases). This CDR3 spans 17 amino acids. The germline CDR1 and CDR2 sequences are SNHLY and FYNNEI. The V end lost 1 base, the J end lost 7 bases, and 17 bases lay between the germline ends. CDR3 nucleotides: TGTGCCAGCAGTGAAGGATCTACGGGGGATGGGAATTCACCCCTCCACTTT. It codes for CASSEGSTGDGNSPLHF.

This clone occurred a few times. V is TRBV19 and J is TRBJ2-7; 7 bases are shared with TRBD1. V gave up 11 bases and J gave up 0 bases; unmatched junction bases: 7. CDR3 length: 13 residues. The germline gives CDR1 LNHDA, CDR2 SQIVND (reference sequence). The CDR3 is CAEGQPTSYEQYF. The CDR3 DNA is TGTGCCGAGGGACAGCCGACCTCCTACGAGCAGTACTTC.

V usage is TRBV19 and J usage is TRBJ2-4; TRBD1 agrees at 9 bases. CDR1 LNHDA and CDR2 SQIVND come from the germline V gene (reference sequence). Trimming at V came to 5 bases and at J to 6 bases, leaving 5 bases not matched to a gene. This CDR3 contains 14 residues. Here the CDR3 DNA reads TGTGCCAGTAGTCCACAGGGGGCGGGAAACATTCAGTACTTC. It yields the protein CASSPQGAGNIQYF.

The J gene is TRBJ2-3, the V gene TRBV9; D may be TRBD1 (5 bases). Germline CDR1 reads SGDLS; CDR2 reads YYNGEE. This CDR3 is built from 15 residues. V was pared by 2 bases and J by 1 base, with 11 bases between. The CDR3 bases are TGTGCCAGCAGCGTCAACAGGTGGGGCACAGATACGCAGTATTTT. Its protein product is CASSVNRWGTDTQYF.

The chain has TRBV19 and TRBJ2-7; 12 bases are shared with TRBD2. The CDR3 extends over 16 amino acids. Germline assignment: CDR1 LNHDA and CDR2 SQIVND (reference sequence). Trimming cost V 3 bases and J 5 bases; bases outside gene matches: 8. The DNA of the CDR3 is TGTGCCAGTAGTATCCCCTGGACTAGCGGGATCCACGAGCAGTACTTC. Protein product: CASSIPWTSGIHEQYF.

This clone appeared once. The chain recombines TRBV30 with TRBJ1-1; no clear D gene. With 5 bases removed from V and 1 base from J, the gap between germline ends came to 11 bases. Germline V gives CDR1 GTSNPN, CDR2 SVGIG (reference sequence). This CDR3 is 13 amino acids long. The CDR3 here is CAWELRGNTEAFF. DNA of the CDR3: TGTGCCTGGGAATTGCGTGGGAACACTGAAGCTTTCTTT. The full variable domain, with the rest looked up from reference TRBV30 and TRBJ1-1, is SQTIHQWPATLVQPVGSPLSLECTVEGTSNPNLYWYRQAAGRGLQLLFYSVGIGQISSEVPQNLSASRPQDRQFILSSKKLLLSDSGFYLCAWELRGNTEAFFGQGTRLTVV.

The chain couples TRBV30 to TRBJ1-1, with a tentative D call TRBD1 (5 bases). CDR1 and CDR2 from the germline V gene are GTSNPN and SVGIG (reference sequence). With 2 bases removed from V and 4 bases from J, the gap between germline ends came to 5 bases. This CDR3 is 11 amino acids long. The CDR3 region has the DNA TGTGCCTGGAGTAGGGGCACTGAAGCTTTCTTT. The encoded protein is CAWSRGTEAFF. The full variable domain, in which reference TRBV30 and TRBJ1-1 provide the parts outside the CDR3, is SQTIHQWPATLVQPVGSPLSLECTVEGTSNPNLYWYRQAAGRGLQLLFYSVGIGQISSEVPQNLSASRPQDRQFILSSKKLLLSDSGFYLCAWSRGTEAFFGQGTRLTVV.